This TCR beta chain comes out of a study of shared clonotypes between healthy human individuals. The CDR3 totals 15 residues. The germline V gene encodes CDR1 MDHEN and CDR2 SYDVKM. With 5 bases removed from V and 0 bases from J, the gap between germline ends came to 13 bases. This clone was seen a handful of times. The assay was immunoSEQ multiplex PCR, and TCRdb's table has in-frame clones only and misses some. Among about 1.1 million clones listed, 60% to 80% were seen once. The origin of this receptor is a young man in good health. Some clones in this sample may be carry-over from other donors' samples. Sequences were obtained from memory CD4+ T cells from PBMCs. The sample's subset: CD45RA-negative fraction. The chain carries TRBV28 and TRBJ1-1; tentatively, D is TRBD1 (5 bases). Written as DNA, the CDR3 is TGTGCCAGCAGTCCGTTTGCAGGGCTGAACACTGAAGCTTTCTTT. This gives the protein CASSPFAGLNTEAFF.